Below, 17 T cell receptor beta chains from the same sample are listed, as sequenced in a study of T cell changes during pregnancy in multiple sclerosis. Assay used: immunoSEQ multiplex PCR; TCRdb lists only in-frame clones, some missing. The table lists some 38,000 clones, 90% to 95% of them singletons. The sample consisted of CD4+ T cells from peripheral blood mononuclear cells, taken in the second trimester of pregnancy. Source of these receptors: a female donor in good health, enrolled as a control in a pregnancy study.

The chain is built from TRBV6-1 and TRBJ2-3; 11 bases line up with TRBD2. After removal of 8 bases from V and 5 bases from J, the junction contained 6 bases not matched to a gene. The CDR3 is made up of 14 amino acids. CDR1 and CDR2 (germline): MNHNS, SASEGT. The CDR3 nucleotides read TGTGCCAGCTGTAGCGGGGGGGTAGGAGATACGCAGTATTTT. It encodes CASCSGGVGDTQYF.

DNA of the CDR3: TGTGCCAGCTCACGCGACAGGGGGCGCACAGATACGCAGTATTTT. Protein: CASSRDRGRTDTQYF. The genes are TRBV18 and TRBJ2-3, with 10 bases matching TRBD1. CDR1 and CDR2 (germline): KGHSH, LQKENI. The length of the CDR3 is 15 residues. The junction had 2 bases not matched to a gene; V was cut back by 4 bases and J by 1 base.

The rearrangement joins TRBV6-5 to TRBJ2-1; 12 positions match TRBD2. Per germline, CDR1 MNHEY and CDR2 SVGAGI. This CDR3 spans 16 amino acids. V lost 2 bases and J lost 7; bases outside the gene matches: 6. The CDR3 spells CASSYVLAGGQNEQFF. CDR3 nucleotides: TGTGCCAGCAGTTACGTCCTAGCGGGGGGGCAGAATGAGCAGTTCTTC.

V is TRBV5-1 and J is TRBJ2-3; TRBD2 is a possible D gene (5 bases). Germline CDR1 is SGHRS and CDR2 is YFSETQ. Trimming cost V 0 bases and J 11 bases, with 13 bases left between them. The length of the CDR3 is 13 residues. The CDR3 reads CASSLATFGEQYF. The CDR3, as DNA: TGCGCCAGCAGCTTGGCCACTTTCGGGGAGCAGTATTTT.

This chain connects TRBV14 to TRBJ2-7; 7 bases are shared with TRBD1. From germline, CDR1 is SGHDN and CDR2 FVKESK. This CDR3 comprises 14 residues. The V segment lost 4 bases and the J segment 2 bases; nucleotides outside the gene matches: 5. The CDR3 loop reads CASSRDRRTYEQYF. CDR3 DNA: TGTGCCAGCAGCCGGGACAGAAGAACCTACGAGCAGTACTTC.

CDR3: CSVERTGLTDTQYF. The CDR3 DNA is TGCAGCGTTGAGCGGACAGGGCTAACAGATACGCAGTATTTT. The J gene is TRBJ2-3, the V gene TRBV29-1; 8 nucleotides match TRBD1. The CDR3 totals 14 residues. The junction had 5 bases not matched to a gene; V was cut back by 3 bases and J by 3 bases. Looked up from germline, CDR1 is SQVTM and CDR2 is ANQGSEA.

This clone was detected a few times. The CDR3 sequence is CASNLAFRTGELFF. The CDR3 DNA reads TGTGCCAGCAATCTAGCTTTTCGCACCGGGGAGCTGTTTTTT. The chain recombines TRBV7-2 with TRBJ2-2; D may be TRBD2 (5 bases). With 7 bases removed from V and 4 bases from J, the gap between germline ends came to 13 bases. The CDR3 has 14 residues. Germline V gene lookup returns CDR1 SGHTA and CDR2 FQGNSA. Variable domain in full (rest from reference TRBV7-2 and TRBJ2-2): GAGVSQSPSNKVTEKGKDVELRCDPISGHTALYWYRQSLGQGLEFLIYFQGNSAPDKSGLPSDRFSAERTGGSVSTLTIQRTQQEDSAVYLCASNLAFRTGELFFGEGSRLTVL.

This clone was observed once. The chain has TRBV7-9 and TRBJ2-2; 9 nucleotides line up with TRBD1. Germline V gives CDR1 SEHNR, CDR2 FQNEAQ (reference sequence). V lost 3 bases, J lost 5 bases, and 7 bases stayed unmatched. The CDR3 has 16 residues. The CDR3 reads CASSFGQGFSTGELFF. In DNA, the CDR3 is TGTGCCAGCAGCTTTGGACAGGGGTTTAGTACCGGGGAGCTGTTTTTT.

CDR3: CASSLDSNTGELFF. CDR3 nucleotide sequence: TGTGCCAGCAGCCTCGACAGTAACACCGGGGAGCTGTTTTTT. The chain combines TRBV7-3 with TRBJ2-2; tentative D call: TRBD1 (5 bases). V lost 5 bases and J 2 bases, leaving 9 bases between the germline ends. The CDR3 consists of 14 residues. Germline loops: CDR1 SGHTA, CDR2 FQGTGA.

This chain connects TRBV18 to TRBJ1-2; a possible D gene is TRBD1 (5 bases). Looked up from germline, CDR1 is KGHSH and CDR2 is LQKENI. The V end lost 3 bases, the J end lost 4 bases, and 12 bases lay between the germline ends. The CDR3 is 14 amino acids. The chain's CDR3 is CASSPGGVSYGYTF. In nucleotides, the CDR3 is TGTGCCAGCTCACCGGGGGGGGTGAGCTATGGCTACACCTTC.

The chain recombines TRBV6-1 with TRBJ2-6, with 7 bases identical to TRBD1. Germline V lookup: CDR1 MNHNS, CDR2 SASEGT. The trim removed 6 bases at V and 0 bases at J, leaving 2 bases unmatched. The CDR3 consists of 15 residues. The CDR3 loop is CASRAGGSGANVLTF. DNA for the CDR3: TGTGCCAGCAGGGCAGGGGGCTCTGGGGCCAACGTCCTGACTTTC.

The chain employs TRBV9 and TRBJ1-5; the D gene is possibly TRBD1 (6 bases). Trimming took 0 bases from V and 3 from J, leaving 7 bases between them. The germline V gene encodes CDR1 SGDLS and CDR2 YYNGEE. The CDR3 is 14 amino acids. The CDR3 sequence is CASSVGDTNQPQHF. For the CDR3, the DNA is TGTGCCAGCAGCGTAGGGGACACCAATCAGCCCCAGCATTTT.

The V and J genes are TRBV11-3 and TRBJ2-7; possibly TRBD2 for D (5 bases). The germline CDR1 and CDR2 sequences are SGHNT and YENEEA. V dropped 1 base and J dropped 7 bases, with 11 bases sitting between them. The CDR3 sequence is 13 residues long. The CDR3 region is CASSLGVRGEQYF. The CDR3 DNA sequence: TGTGCCAGCAGCTTAGGCGTACGAGGGGAGCAGTACTTC.

The V gene is TRBV11-3, the J gene TRBJ1-2, with D perhaps matching TRBD1 (6 bases). CDR3 size: 16 residues. Trimming stripped 4 bases from V and 0 bases from J, with 15 bases between. Germline CDR1 is SGHNT and CDR2 is YENEEA. The CDR3 reads CASSYAGVGANYGYTF. The CDR3 DNA reads TGTGCCAGCAGCTACGCAGGGGTGGGAGCTAACTATGGCTACACCTTC.

The rearrangement uses TRBV6-6 and TRBJ2-5; D remains ambiguous. The CDR3 has 11 residues. V was clipped by 5 bases and J by 5 bases, with 6 bases between them. Germline-derived CDR1 and CDR2 are MNHNY and SVGAGI (reference sequence). This CDR3 reads CASSPRETQYF. In DNA, the CDR3 is TGTGCCAGCAGTCCACGGGAGACCCAGTACTTC.

This CDR3 reads CASSLNIGSGSTDEQYF. The CDR3 DNA follows: TGTGCCAGCAGTTTAAACATCGGGAGCGGATCTACCGACGAGCAGTACTTC. The rearrangement joins TRBV28 to TRBJ2-7; D may be TRBD2 (6 bases). Germline V gene data show CDR1 as MDHEN and CDR2 as SYDVKM. The V gene lost 2 bases and the J gene lost 5 bases, with 22 bases spanning the gap. The CDR3 loop spans 17 amino acids.

The rearrangement joins TRBV4-2 to TRBJ2-7; 8 nucleotides match TRBD1. Germline lookup yields CDR1 LGHNA and CDR2 YNFKEQ. V lost 1 base to trimming and J lost 3 bases; unmatched junction nucleotides: 5. The CDR3 is 15 residues long. CDR3 in amino acids: CASSQARTGSYEQYF. In DNA form, the CDR3 reads TGTGCCAGCAGCCAAGCCCGGACAGGGAGCTACGAGCAGTACTTC.